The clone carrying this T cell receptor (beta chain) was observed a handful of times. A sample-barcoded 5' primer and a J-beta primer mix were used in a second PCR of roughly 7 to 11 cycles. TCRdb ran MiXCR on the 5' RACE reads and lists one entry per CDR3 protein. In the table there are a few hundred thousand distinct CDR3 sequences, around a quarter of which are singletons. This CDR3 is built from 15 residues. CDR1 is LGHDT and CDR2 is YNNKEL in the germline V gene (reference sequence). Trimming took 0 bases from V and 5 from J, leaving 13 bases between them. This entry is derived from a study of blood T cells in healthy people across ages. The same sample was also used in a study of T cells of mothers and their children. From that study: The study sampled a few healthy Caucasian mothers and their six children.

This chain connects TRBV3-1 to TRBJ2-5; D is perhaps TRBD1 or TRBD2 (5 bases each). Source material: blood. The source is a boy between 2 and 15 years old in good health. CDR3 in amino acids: CASSQDVSGRETQYF. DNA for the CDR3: TGTGCCAGCAGCCAAGATGTGTCGGGACGGGAGACCCAGTACTTC.